This T cell receptor (beta chain) was sequenced during a study of low-dose radiotherapy and immunotherapy resistance in tumors. Across the study: The regimen for patients comprised intravenous nivolumab 240 mg every two weeks plus intravenous ipilimumab 1 mg/kg every six weeks. Intravenous cyclophosphamide at 200 mg/m2 preceded radiation and immunotherapy by one day, every two weeks. Aspirin was taken orally by patients at 300 mg daily for four cycles from cycle 1 day 1.

Primers targeting TRAV and TRBV primed first-strand cDNA, covering alpha and beta chains. A constant-region primer paired with the V-primer adapter amplified TCRs over 20 PCR cycles. Each CDR3 protein gets one entry after TCRdb re-called the reads with MiXCR. The profile covers roughly 17,000 distinct CDR3 sequences, with 70% appearing a single time and less than 6% taken by the ten largest. Germline V gene lookup returns CDR1 MGHDK and CDR2 SYGVNS. With 1 base removed from V and 4 bases from J, the gap between germline ends came to 7 bases. This CDR3 comprises 13 residues. The presence of advanced solid tumors lacking tumor-infiltrating lymphocytes characterized eligible patients.

The receptor was isolated from a human donor with advanced metastatic prostate, ovarian, gallbladder or colorectal cancer (not recorded which). This table probably holds off-target reads from a library built for another chain. The V gene is TRBV25-1, the J gene TRBJ1-1; D gene ambiguous. CDR3 region: CASSELQATEAFF. Written as DNA, the CDR3 is TGTGCCAGCAGTGAATTGCAGGCCACTGAAGCTTTCTTT.